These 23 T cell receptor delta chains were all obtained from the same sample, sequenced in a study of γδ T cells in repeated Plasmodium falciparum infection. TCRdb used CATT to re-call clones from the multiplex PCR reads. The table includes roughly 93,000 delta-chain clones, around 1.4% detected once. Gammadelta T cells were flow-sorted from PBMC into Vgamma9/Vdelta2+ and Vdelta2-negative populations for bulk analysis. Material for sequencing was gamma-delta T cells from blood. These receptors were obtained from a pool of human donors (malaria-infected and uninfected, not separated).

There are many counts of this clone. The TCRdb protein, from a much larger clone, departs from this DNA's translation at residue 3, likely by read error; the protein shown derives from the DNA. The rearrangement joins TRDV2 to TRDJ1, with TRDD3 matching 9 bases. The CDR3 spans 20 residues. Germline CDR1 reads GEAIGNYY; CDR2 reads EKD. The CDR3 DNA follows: TGTGCCCGTGACAGACTGCTGGGGGATTCGCTAGACCGACACACCGATAAACTCATCTTT. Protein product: CARDRLLGDSLDRHTDKLIF.

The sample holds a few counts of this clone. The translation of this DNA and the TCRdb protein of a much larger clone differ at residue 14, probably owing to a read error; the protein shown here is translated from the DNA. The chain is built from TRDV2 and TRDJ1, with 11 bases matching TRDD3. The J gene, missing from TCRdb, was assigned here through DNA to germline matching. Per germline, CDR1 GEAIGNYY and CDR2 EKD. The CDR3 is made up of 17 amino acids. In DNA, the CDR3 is TGTGCCTGTGACACCGGAGGTCCTGGGGGATACACCGATGAACTCATCTTT. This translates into CACDTGGPGGYTDELIF.

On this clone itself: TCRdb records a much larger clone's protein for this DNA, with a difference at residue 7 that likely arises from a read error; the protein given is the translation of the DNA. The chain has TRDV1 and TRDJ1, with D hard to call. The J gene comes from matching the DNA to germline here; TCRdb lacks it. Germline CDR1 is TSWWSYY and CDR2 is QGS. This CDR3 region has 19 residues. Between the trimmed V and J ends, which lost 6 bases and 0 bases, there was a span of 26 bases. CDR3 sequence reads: CALGKSPFPLVLYTDKLIF. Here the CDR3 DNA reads TGTGCTCTTGGTAAGAGTCCTTTTCCCTTGGTACTTTACACCGATAAACTCATCTTT.

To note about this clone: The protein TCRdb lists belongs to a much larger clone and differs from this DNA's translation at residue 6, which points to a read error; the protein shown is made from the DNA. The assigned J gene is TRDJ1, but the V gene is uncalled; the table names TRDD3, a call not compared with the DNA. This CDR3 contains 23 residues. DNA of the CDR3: TGTGCTCTTGGGGAATCGCAATCCTTCCCTCCAAACTGGGGGATAGCCCCCGCCGATAAACTCATCTTT. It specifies CALGESQSFPPNWGIAPADKLIF.

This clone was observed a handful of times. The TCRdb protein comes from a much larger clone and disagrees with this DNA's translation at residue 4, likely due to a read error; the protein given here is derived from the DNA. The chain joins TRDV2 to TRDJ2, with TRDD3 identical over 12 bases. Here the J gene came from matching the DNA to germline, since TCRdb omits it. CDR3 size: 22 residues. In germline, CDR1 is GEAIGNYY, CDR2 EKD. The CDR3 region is CACGTGEKGTGGYKRLTAQLFF. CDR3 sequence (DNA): TGTGCCTGTGGCACCGGGGAAAAGGGTACTGGGGGATACAAGAGGTTGACAGCACAACTCTTCTTT.

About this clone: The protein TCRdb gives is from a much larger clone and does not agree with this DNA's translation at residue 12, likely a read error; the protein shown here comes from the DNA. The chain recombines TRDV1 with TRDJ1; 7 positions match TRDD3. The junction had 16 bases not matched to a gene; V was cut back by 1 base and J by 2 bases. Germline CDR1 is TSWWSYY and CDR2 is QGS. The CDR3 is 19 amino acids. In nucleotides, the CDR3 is TGTGCTCTTGGGGAACATTACGTCTCGGGGGATGTTGATACCGATAAACTCATCTTT. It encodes CALGEHYVSGDVDTDKLIF.

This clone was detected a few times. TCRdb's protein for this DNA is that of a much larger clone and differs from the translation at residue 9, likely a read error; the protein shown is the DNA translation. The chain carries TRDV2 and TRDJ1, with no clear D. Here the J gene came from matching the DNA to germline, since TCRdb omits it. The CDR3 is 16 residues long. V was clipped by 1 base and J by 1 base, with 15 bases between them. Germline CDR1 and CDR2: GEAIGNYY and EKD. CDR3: CACDTGEGHTTDKLIF. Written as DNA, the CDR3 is TGTGCCTGTGACACAGGCGAAGGACACACCACCGATAAACTCATCTTT.

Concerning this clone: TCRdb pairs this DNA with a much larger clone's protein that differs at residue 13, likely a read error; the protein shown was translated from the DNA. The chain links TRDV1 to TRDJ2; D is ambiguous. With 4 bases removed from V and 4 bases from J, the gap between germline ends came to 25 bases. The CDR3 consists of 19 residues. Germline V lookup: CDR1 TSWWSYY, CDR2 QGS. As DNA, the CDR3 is TGTGCTCTTGGGGGGCTACGAGCCAGCACCCTAACCCCGACAGCACAACTCTTCTTT. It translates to CALGGLRASTLTPTAQLFF.

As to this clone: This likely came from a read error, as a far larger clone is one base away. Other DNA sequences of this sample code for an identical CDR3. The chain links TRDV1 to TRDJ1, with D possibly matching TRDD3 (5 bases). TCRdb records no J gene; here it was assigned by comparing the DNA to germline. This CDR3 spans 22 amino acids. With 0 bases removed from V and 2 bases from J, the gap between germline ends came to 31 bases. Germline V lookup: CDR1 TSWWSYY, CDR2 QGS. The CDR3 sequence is CALGELFFRDSVGDRRTDKLIF. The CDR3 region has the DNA TGTGCTCTTGGGGAACTATTTTTTAGGGATTCAGTTGGGGACAGGAGAACCGATAAACTCATCTTT.

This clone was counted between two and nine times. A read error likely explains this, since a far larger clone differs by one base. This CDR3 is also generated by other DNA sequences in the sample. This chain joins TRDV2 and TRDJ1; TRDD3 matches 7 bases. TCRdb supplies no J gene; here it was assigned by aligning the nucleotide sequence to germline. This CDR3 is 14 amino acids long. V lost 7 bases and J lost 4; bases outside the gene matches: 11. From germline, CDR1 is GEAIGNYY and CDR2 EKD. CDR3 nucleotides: TGTGCCTGCGACCTTACTGGGGAAAACGATAAACTCATCTTT. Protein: CACDLTGENDKLIF.

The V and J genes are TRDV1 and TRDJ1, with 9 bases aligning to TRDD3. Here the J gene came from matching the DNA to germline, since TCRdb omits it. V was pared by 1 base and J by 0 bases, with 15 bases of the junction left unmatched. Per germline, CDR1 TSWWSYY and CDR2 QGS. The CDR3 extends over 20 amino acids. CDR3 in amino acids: CALGEPISYWGTTDTDKLIF. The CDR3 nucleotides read TGTGCTCTTGGGGAACCCATTTCCTACTGGGGGACTACAGACACCGATAAACTCATCTTT.

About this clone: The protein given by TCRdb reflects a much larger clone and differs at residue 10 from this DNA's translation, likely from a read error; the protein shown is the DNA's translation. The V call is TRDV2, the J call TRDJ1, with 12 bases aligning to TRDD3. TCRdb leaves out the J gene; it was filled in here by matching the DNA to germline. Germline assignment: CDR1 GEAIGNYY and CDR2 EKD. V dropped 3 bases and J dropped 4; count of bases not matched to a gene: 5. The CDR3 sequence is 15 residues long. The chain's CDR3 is CACDQLGDTCDKLIF. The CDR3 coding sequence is TGTGCCTGTGACCAACTGGGGGATACCTGCGATAAACTCATCTTT.

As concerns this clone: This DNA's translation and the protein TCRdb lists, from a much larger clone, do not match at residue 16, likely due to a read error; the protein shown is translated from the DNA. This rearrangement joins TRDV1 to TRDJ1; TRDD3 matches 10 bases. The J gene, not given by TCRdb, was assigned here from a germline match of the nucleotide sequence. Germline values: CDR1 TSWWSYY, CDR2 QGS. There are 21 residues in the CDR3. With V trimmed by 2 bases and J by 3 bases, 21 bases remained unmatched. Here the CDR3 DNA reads TGTGCTCTTGGGGAAAGGGATGGGATATGGGTACTGGGGGATCAGGCCGATAAACTCATCTTT. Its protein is CALGERDGIWVLGDQADKLIF.

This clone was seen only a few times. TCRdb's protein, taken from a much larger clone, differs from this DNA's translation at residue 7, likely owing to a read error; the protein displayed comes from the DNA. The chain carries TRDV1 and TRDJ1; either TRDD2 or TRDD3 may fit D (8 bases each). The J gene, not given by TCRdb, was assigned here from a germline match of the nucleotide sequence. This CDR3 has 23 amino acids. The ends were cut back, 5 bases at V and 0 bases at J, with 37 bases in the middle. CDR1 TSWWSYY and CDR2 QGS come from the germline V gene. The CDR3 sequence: CALGRTKASYVQLGVLHTDKLIF. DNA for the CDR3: TGTGCTCTTGGGAGAACCAAGGCTTCCTACGTCCAACTGGGGGTTCTACACACCGATAAACTCATCTTT.

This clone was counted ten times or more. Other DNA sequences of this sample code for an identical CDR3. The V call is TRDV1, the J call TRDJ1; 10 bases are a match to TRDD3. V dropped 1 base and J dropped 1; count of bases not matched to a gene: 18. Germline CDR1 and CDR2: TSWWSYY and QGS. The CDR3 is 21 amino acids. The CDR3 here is CALGERRAGYWGIRFTDKLIF. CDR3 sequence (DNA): TGTGCTCTTGGGGAACGGCGTGCGGGGTACTGGGGGATTCGTTTCACCGATAAACTCATCTTT.

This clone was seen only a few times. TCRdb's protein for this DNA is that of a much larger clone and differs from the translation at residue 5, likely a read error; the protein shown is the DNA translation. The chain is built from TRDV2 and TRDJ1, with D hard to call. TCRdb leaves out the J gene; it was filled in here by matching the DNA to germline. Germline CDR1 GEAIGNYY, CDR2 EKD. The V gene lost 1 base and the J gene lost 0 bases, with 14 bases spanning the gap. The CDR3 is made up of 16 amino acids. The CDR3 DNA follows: TGTGCCTGTGACACTCTATATACCTTGTACACCGATAAACTCATCTTT. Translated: CACDTLYTLYTDKLIF.

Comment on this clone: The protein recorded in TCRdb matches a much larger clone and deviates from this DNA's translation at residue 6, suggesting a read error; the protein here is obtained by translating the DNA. CDR3 nucleotides: TGTGCTCTTGGGGAACGGGGCCACCGCCTAAGATACTGGGGGACCACCGATAAACTCATCTTT. Translating gives CALGERGHRLRYWGTTDKLIF. V is TRDV1 and J is TRDJ1; 9 nucleotides agree with TRDD3. The length of the CDR3 is 21 residues. Germline assignment: CDR1 TSWWSYY and CDR2 QGS. The V and J ends lost 1 base and 1 base, in that order; junction bases with no gene match: 19.

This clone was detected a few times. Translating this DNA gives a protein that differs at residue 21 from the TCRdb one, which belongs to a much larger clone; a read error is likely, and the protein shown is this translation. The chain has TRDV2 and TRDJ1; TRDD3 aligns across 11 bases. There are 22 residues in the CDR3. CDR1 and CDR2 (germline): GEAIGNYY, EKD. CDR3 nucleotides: TGTGCCTGTGACAGCCTTCCTGGCGACTGGGGGATAAAGAAAACAAACACCGATAAACTCACCTTT. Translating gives CACDSLPGDWGIKKTNTDKLTF.

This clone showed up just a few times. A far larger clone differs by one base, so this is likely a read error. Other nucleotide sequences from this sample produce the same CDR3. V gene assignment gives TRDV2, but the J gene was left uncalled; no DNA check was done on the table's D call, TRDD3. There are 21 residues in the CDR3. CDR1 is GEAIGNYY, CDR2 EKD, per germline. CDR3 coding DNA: TGTGCCTGTGACACCGTTACTGGGGGATACGCCGAGCGGAAGGACACCGATAAACTCATCTTC. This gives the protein CACDTVTGGYAERKDTDKLIF.

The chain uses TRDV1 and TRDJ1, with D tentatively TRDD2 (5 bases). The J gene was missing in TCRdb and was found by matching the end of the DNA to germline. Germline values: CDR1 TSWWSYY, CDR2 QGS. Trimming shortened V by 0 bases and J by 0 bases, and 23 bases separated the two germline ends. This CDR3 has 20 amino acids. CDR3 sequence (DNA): TGTGCTCTTGGGGAACTTAGGAACCTACCACTCCTGGTGTACACCGATAAACTCATCTTT. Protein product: CALGELRNLPLLVYTDKLIF.

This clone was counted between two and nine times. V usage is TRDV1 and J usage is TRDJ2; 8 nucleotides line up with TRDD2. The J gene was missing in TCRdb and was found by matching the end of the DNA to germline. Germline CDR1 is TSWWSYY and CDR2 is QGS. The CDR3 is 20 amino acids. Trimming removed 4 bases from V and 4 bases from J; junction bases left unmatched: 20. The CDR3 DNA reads TGTGCTCTTGGGGTTGGCCTTCCTAACGTCTATACACGAGGGACAGCACAACTCTTCTTT. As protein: CALGVGLPNVYTRGTAQLFF.

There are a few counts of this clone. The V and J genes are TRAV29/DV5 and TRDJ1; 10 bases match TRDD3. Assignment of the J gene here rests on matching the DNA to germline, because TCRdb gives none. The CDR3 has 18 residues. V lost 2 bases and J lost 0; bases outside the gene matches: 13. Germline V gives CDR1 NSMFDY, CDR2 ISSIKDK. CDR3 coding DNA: TGTGCAGCAAGTTACGTACTGGGGGATGGCTTGTACACCGATAAACTCATCTTT. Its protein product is CAASYVLGDGLYTDKLIF. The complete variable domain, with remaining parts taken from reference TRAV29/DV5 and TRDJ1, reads DQQVKQNSPSLSVQEGRISILNCDYTNSMFDYFLWYKKYPAEGPTFLISISSIKDKNEDGRFTVFLNKSAKHLSLHIVPSQPGDSAVYFCAASYVLGDGLYTDKLIFGKGTRVTVEP.

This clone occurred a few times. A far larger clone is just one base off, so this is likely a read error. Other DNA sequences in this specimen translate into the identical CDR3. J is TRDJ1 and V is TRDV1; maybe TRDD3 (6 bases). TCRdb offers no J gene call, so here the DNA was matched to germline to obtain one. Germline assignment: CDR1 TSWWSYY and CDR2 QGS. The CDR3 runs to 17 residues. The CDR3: CALGGFPSSRRTDKLIF. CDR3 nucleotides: TGTGCCCTTGGGGGGTTTCCTTCGAGTAGGAGGACCGATAAACTCATCTTT.